The clone carrying this TCR beta chain turned up a few times. This record belongs to a study of blood T cell repertoires in COVID-19. Study-level background: The United States, Italy and Spain were the sources of the acute and convalescent COVID-19 samples. T cells, B-cell-depleted T cells, or PBMCs supplied cDNA or gDNA.

Here immunoSEQ multiplex PCR was the method, and the copy in TCRdb shows in-frame clones only, minus some. The repertoire holds a few hundred thousand clones, with over 75% as singletons. The receptor comes from a human donor in a cohort sampled during active COVID-19. Sequences were obtained from peripheral blood.

The DNA for the CDR3 is TGTGCCAGCAGGGATACAGGGAGTTCTGGTTCACCCCTCCACTTT. It encodes CASRDTGSSGSPLHF. J is TRBJ1-6 and V is TRBV3-1 (or the pseudogene TRBV3-2); D is possibly TRBD1 (6 bases). Trimming pared 6 bases from V and 9 bases from J, leaving 18 bases between. The CDR3 extends over 15 amino acids. Germline lookup yields CDR1 LGHDT and CDR2 YNNKEL (reference sequence).